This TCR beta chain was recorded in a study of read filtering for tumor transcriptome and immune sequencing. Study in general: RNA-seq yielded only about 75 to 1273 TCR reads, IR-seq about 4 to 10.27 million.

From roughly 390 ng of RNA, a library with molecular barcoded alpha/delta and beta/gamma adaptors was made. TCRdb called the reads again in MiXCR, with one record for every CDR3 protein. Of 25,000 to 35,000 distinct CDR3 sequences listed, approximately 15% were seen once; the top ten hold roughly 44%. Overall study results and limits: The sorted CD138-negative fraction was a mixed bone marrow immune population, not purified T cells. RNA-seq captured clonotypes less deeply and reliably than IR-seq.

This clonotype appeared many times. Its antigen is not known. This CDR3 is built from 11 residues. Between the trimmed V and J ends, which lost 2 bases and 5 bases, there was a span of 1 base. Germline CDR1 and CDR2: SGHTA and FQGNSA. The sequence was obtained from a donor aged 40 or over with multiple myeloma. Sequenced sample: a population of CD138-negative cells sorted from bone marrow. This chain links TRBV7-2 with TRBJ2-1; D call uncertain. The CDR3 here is CASSLNNEQFF. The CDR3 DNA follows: TGTGCCAGCAGCTTAAACAATGAGCAGTTCTTC. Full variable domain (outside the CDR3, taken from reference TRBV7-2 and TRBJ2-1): GAGVSQSPSNKVTEKGKDVELRCDPISGHTALYWYRQSLGQGLEFLIYFQGNSAPDKSGLPSDRFSAERTGGSVSTLTIQRTQQEDSAVYLCASSLNNEQFFGPGTRLTVL.